Presented here are 8 T cell receptor beta chains from one specimen sequenced in a study of T cells after yellow fever vaccination. TCRdb analysed the 5' RACE reads with MiXCR anew, one entry per CDR3 protein. Here the sample spans some 560,000 distinct CDR3 sequences, roughly 21% being singletons. The source was PBMCs, collected 15 days after the yellow fever booster vaccination. Every receptor here comes from a man aged 30 to 45 who received the YFV17D yellow fever vaccine.

The J gene is TRBJ1-4, the V gene TRBV20-1; 9 nucleotides line up with TRBD1. Trimming at V came to 0 bases and at J to 7 bases, leaving 6 bases not matched to a gene. Germline loops: CDR1 DFQATT, CDR2 SNEGSKA (reference sequence). The length of the CDR3 is 15 residues. The CDR3 nucleotides are TGCAGTGCTAGAGATCAGGGACAGGGATTTGAAAAACTGTTTTTT. Protein: CSARDQGQGFEKLFF.

V usage is TRBV7-3 and J usage is TRBJ2-7; the match to TRBD1 covers 7 bases. This CDR3 spans 15 amino acids. The V gene's germline CDR1 is SGHTA and CDR2 FQGTGA. V was pared by 1 base and J by 3 bases, with 6 bases of the junction left unmatched. The CDR3 DNA reads as TGTGCCAGCAGCTTAAACCGTGGACAGGTCTACGAGCAGTACTTC. Protein sequence: CASSLNRGQVYEQYF.

In this sample, this clonotype turned up many times. The chain is built from TRBV7-2 and TRBJ2-7; D unclear. V was shortened by 1 base and J by 6 bases, with 7 bases between the two germline ends. Germline CDR1 is SGHTA and CDR2 is FQGNSA. This CDR3 has 12 amino acids. The CDR3 nucleotides are TGTGCCAGCAGCTTAGTGCTCGGCGAGCAGTACTTC. This encodes CASSLVLGEQYF.

The chain recombines TRBV7-9 with TRBJ2-3; D may correspond to TRBD1 or TRBD2 (5 bases each). This CDR3 has 16 amino acids. Trimming left V 5 bases short and J 2 bases short, with 17 bases between. Looked up from germline, CDR1 is SEHNR and CDR2 is FQNEAQ (reference sequence). CDR3 protein: CASSRRLQDFTDTQYF. CDR3 bases: TGTGCCAGCAGCAGGAGGTTACAGGACTTCACAGATACGCAGTATTTT.

This clonotype was recorded once. The chain recombines TRBV5-1 with TRBJ2-7, with 11 positions matching TRBD2. The CDR3 is 14 residues long. The germline V gene encodes CDR1 SGHRS and CDR2 YFSETQ. V lost 4 bases, J lost 6 bases, and 6 bases stayed unmatched. CDR3 protein: CASSTTSGSSEQYF. The CDR3 bases are TGCGCCAGCAGCACAACTAGCGGGAGCTCCGAGCAGTACTTC. The variable domain in full, completed from reference TRBV5-1 and TRBJ2-7, reads KAGVTQTPRYLIKTRGQQVTLSCSPISGHRSVSWYQQTPGQGLQFLFEYFSETQRNKGNFPGRFSGRQFSNSRSEMNVSTLELGDSALYLCASSTTSGSSEQYFGPGTRLTVT.

This sequence joins TRBV7-9 and TRBJ2-7; D may be TRBD2 (6 bases). Germline V gives CDR1 SEHNR, CDR2 FQNEAQ (reference sequence). V was pared by 6 bases and J by 7 bases, with 16 bases between. The CDR3 contains 13 residues. The CDR3 bases are TGTGCCAGCAGTCTTGGGACTTCGAGGGAGCAGTACTTC. The encoded protein is CASSLGTSREQYF.

The chain recombines TRBV29-1 with TRBJ2-7; tentatively, D is TRBD2 (6 bases). The CDR3 length is 11 residues. Trimming stripped 6 bases from V and 3 bases from J, with 9 bases between. Germline V gives CDR1 SQVTM, CDR2 ANQGSEA. In nucleotides, the CDR3 is TGCAGCGTGACCGGGGGCTACGAGCAGTACTTC. It is translated as CSVTGGYEQYF.

The V and J genes are TRBV20-1 and TRBJ2-2; tentative D call: TRBD2 (6 bases). The CDR3 runs 13 residues. V shed 6 bases and J shed 5 bases, with 13 bases lying between them. The germline V gene encodes CDR1 DFQATT and CDR2 SNEGSKA (reference sequence). CDR3: CSAWDSPTGELFF. Here the CDR3 DNA reads TGCAGTGCCTGGGACTCCCCTACCGGGGAGCTGTTTTTT.